This TCR beta chain was sequenced during a study of cytomegalovirus exposure and HLA in healthy donors. The PCR was carried out with 60 Vbeta primers and 13 Jbeta primers. Data came from immunoSEQ multiplex PCR; TCRdb stores just in-frame clones and leaves some out. In the table there are over 150,000 clones, roughly 80% of which are singletons. Study results and limitations: 16,951 TCR beta sequences were associated with HLA alleles at 0.05 false discovery rate in a later analysis.

As for this clone: Its antigen remains unknown.

The germline V gene encodes CDR1 MNHEY and CDR2 SVGAGI. The CDR3 loop spans 16 amino acids. The trim removed 0 bases at V and 4 bases at J, leaving 4 bases unmatched. The origin of this receptor is a woman between 50 and 59 years old in good health and CMV-seropositive. Sequencing was carried out using PBMCs. The J gene is TRBJ1-2, the V gene TRBV6-5, with 11 positions matching TRBD1. CDR3: CASSYSGTGGFYGYTF. The CDR3 region has the DNA TGTGCCAGCAGTTACTCTGGGACAGGGGGTTTCTATGGCTACACCTTC.